A single sample gave rise to the 18 T cell receptor beta chains below, sequenced in a study of blood T cell repertoires in COVID-19. Sequencing was performed with immunoSEQ multiplex PCR; in TCRdb, only in-frame clones are kept and a portion is missing. In the table there are approximately 190,000 clones, 85% to 90% of which are singletons. Sequencing input: peripheral blood. All receptors derive from a man of 80 years or more with acute or convalescent COVID-19.

The V gene is TRBV7-2, the J gene TRBJ1-1; TRBD1 is a possible D gene (6 bases). The CDR3 has 15 amino acids. The germline V gene has CDR1 SGHTA and CDR2 FQGNSA. V dropped 6 bases and J dropped 5 bases, with 19 bases sitting between them. CDR3 bases: TGTGCCAGCAGACCGGGGGCGTCGGGAGGTACTGAAGCTTTCTTT. It translates to CASRPGASGGTEAFF.

The V call is TRBV15, the J call TRBJ2-1; 8 bases align to TRBD2. V shed 0 bases and J 15 bases; nucleotides not matched to a gene: 7. The length of the CDR3 is 13 residues. Germline loops: CDR1 LNHNV, CDR2 YYDKDF (reference sequence). CDR3 sequence (DNA): TGTGCCACCAGCAGAGACGCGGGGGGTGAGTCGTTCTTC. It codes for CATSRDAGGESFF.

The chain combines TRBV3-1 (or the pseudogene TRBV3-2) with TRBJ2-5; no clear D. V lost 1 base to trimming and J lost 2 bases, with 14 bases between them. Germline V gene data show CDR1 as LGHDT and CDR2 as YNNKEL (reference sequence). The CDR3 covers 16 residues. The CDR3: CASSQVPRSVQETQYF. In DNA, the CDR3 is TGTGCCAGCAGCCAAGTTCCCAGGTCCGTTCAAGAGACCCAGTACTTC.

This chain connects TRBV19 to TRBJ2-4; 7 nucleotides agree with TRBD1. V lost 0 bases, J lost 3 bases, and 5 bases stayed unmatched. This CDR3 has 16 residues. Germline CDR1 and CDR2: LNHDA and SQIVND (reference sequence). As DNA, the CDR3 is TGTGCCAGTAGTATAGATCGACAGGGCGGCAAAAACATTCAGTACTTC. It translates to CASSIDRQGGKNIQYF.

The chain uses TRBV4-2 and TRBJ2-1, with D perhaps matching TRBD2 (5 bases). Per the germline V gene, CDR1 is LGHNA and CDR2 is YNFKEQ. The V end lost 1 base, the J end lost 1 base, and 5 bases lay between the germline ends. CDR3 length: 14 amino acids. The CDR3 region is CASSQAGSYNEQFF. CDR3 DNA: TGTGCCAGCAGCCAAGCGGGATCCTACAATGAGCAGTTCTTC.

The gene calls are TRBV2 and TRBJ2-3; possibly TRBD2 for D (6 bases). Germline CDR1 and CDR2: SNHLY and FYNNEI. The CDR3 contains 16 residues. The V end lost 4 bases, the J end lost 2 bases, and 16 bases lay between the germline ends. In DNA, the CDR3 is TGTGCCAGCAGTGGGGGTGGCGGGGCAATCACAGATACGCAGTATTTT. Protein sequence: CASSGGGGAITDTQYF.

V and J are TRBV19 and TRBJ2-2, with D possibly matching TRBD1 (5 bases). Germline CDR1 LNHDA, CDR2 SQIVND (reference sequence). Trimming shortened V by 2 bases and J by 6 bases, and 7 bases separated the two germline ends. The CDR3 contains 13 residues. CDR3 bases: TGTGCCAGTAGTATAAGGGGTGCCGGGGAGCTGTTTTTT. Translating gives CASSIRGAGELFF. Supplemented by reference TRBV19 and TRBJ2-2, the full variable domain reads DGGITQSPKYLFRKEGQNVTLSCEQNLNHDAMYWYRQDPGQGLRLIYYSQIVNDFQKGDIAEGYSVSREKKESFPLTVTSAQKNPTAFYLCASSIRGAGELFFGEGSRLTVL.

In DNA form, the CDR3 reads TGTGCCAGCACCCCCAGAAACAAAGAGACCCAGTACTTC. Encoded protein: CASTPRNKETQYF. The V gene is TRBV12-3 or TRBV12-4, the J gene TRBJ2-5; D remains unclear. Trimming left V 7 bases short and J 3 bases short, with 12 bases between. This CDR3 is built from 13 residues.

This clone has just one count. The chain recombines TRBV7-8 with TRBJ2-1; 7 bases are a match to TRBD2. V was pared by 5 bases and J by 0 bases, with 7 bases of the junction left unmatched. The CDR3 is 16 amino acids. Germline CDR1 reads SGHVS; CDR2 reads FQNEAQ. CDR3 nucleotide sequence: TGTGCCAGCAGCATCGAGCTAGCGGTCTCCTACAATGAGCAGTTCTTC. It yields the protein CASSIELAVSYNEQFF.

This rearrangement joins TRBV7-2 to TRBJ2-5; 8 nucleotides align to TRBD1. The ends lost 0 bases at V and 2 bases at J; junction bases unmatched: 5. Germline V CDR1 and CDR2: SGHTA, FQGNSA. This CDR3 is 16 amino acids long. The CDR3 coding sequence is TGTGCCAGCAGCTTAGCTCCAGGGGGCGGACAAGAGACCCAGTACTTC. Its translation is CASSLAPGGGQETQYF.

The V call is TRBV15, the J call TRBJ1-2; D possibly corresponds to TRBD1 (5 bases). Trimming took 1 base from V and 3 from J, leaving 12 bases between them. Germline CDR1 LNHNV, CDR2 YYDKDF (reference sequence). The CDR3 has 15 amino acids. CDR3: CATSRGQLLDYGYTF. Written as DNA, the CDR3 is TGTGCCACCAGCAGAGGACAGCTTCTTGACTATGGCTACACCTTC.

This clone was seen more than once but under ten times. The genes are TRBV28 and TRBJ1-4; 9 bases line up with TRBD1. V lost 10 bases to trimming and J lost 6 bases; unmatched junction nucleotides: 12. The CDR3 is made up of 15 amino acids. CDR1 is MDHEN and CDR2 is SYDVKM in the germline V gene. The chain's CDR3 is CATRIPGQGHEKLFF. The CDR3 nucleotides are TGTGCCACCCGAATCCCGGGACAGGGTCATGAAAAACTGTTTTTT.

The chain uses TRBV5-1 and TRBJ1-1; D may be TRBD1 (5 bases). Germline lookup yields CDR1 SGHRS and CDR2 YFSETQ. The CDR3 extends over 16 amino acids. With 4 bases removed from V and 1 base from J, the gap between germline ends came to 17 bases. The CDR3 spells CASSQNRRWANTEAFF. The CDR3 DNA follows: TGCGCCAGCAGCCAGAACAGGAGATGGGCGAACACTGAAGCTTTCTTT.

J is TRBJ2-5 and V is TRBV6-5; TRBD1 aligns across 10 bases. This CDR3 comprises 15 residues. Unmatched junction bases numbered 8, after V lost 6 bases and J lost 4 bases. The germline CDR1 and CDR2 sequences are MNHEY and SVGAGI. CDR3 in DNA: TGTGCCAGCAGCCGGGACAGGGGAATGGGAGAGACCCAGTACTTC. This translates into CASSRDRGMGETQYF.

The sample holds one count of this clone. The CDR3 here is CASSLVGGGSYNEQFF. CDR3 bases: TGCGCCAGCAGCTTGGTTGGGGGAGGCTCCTACAATGAGCAGTTCTTC. The chain recombines TRBV5-1 with TRBJ2-1, with a weak D call TRBD2 (6 bases). Germline CDR1 is SGHRS and CDR2 is YFSETQ. V was cut by 0 bases and J by 0 bases, with 10 bases left in between. The CDR3 length is 16 residues.

The CDR3 bases are TGTGCCAGCAGTTTCCGAGGACATTCGAACACTGAAGCTTTCTTT. It encodes CASSFRGHSNTEAFF. The rearrangement uses TRBV27 and TRBJ1-1, with D tentatively TRBD1 (5 bases). V gave up 3 bases and J gave up 1 base, with 12 bases separating them. Germline values: CDR1 MNHEY, CDR2 SMNVEV (reference sequence). This CDR3 comprises 15 residues.

The chain has TRBV27 and TRBJ1-4; tentative D call: TRBD1 (6 bases). Deletions cut 6 bases from V and 4 bases from J, with 9 bases between. There are 13 residues in the CDR3. From germline, CDR1 is MNHEY and CDR2 SMNVEV (reference sequence). The CDR3 sequence is CASSRQVNEKLFF. The DNA of the CDR3 is TGTGCCAGCAGCCGACAGGTTAATGAAAAACTGTTTTTT.

This sequence joins TRBV7-6 and TRBJ2-5; D possibly corresponds to TRBD1 (5 bases). The V gene lost 4 bases and the J gene lost 1 base, with 10 bases spanning the gap. CDR1 SGHVS and CDR2 FNYEAQ come from the germline V gene. This CDR3 spans 14 amino acids. The CDR3 DNA sequence: TGTGCCAGCAGCTCCCGACAGACCCAAGAGACCCAGTACTTC. Amino acid sequence: CASSSRQTQETQYF.